These 24 T cell receptor beta chains share one sample of origin, sequenced in a study of patients and donors after allogeneic stem cell transplantation (dated by TCRdb to the early 2020s). The protocol used for the library was RT-PCR. The sequencer listed for this sample is NextSeq 550. The public reads were reanalyzed by TCRdb: fastp trimming at Q25, MiXCR alignment, in-frame beta chains only. One record per CDR3 amino acid sequence lists the most common genes and DNA. The sample profile shows 920,000 or so distinct CDR3 sequences; roughly 18% of them were found once. Of the sample, 5% to 6.5% falls within the top ten clones. The sequenced sample was blood, either unsorted or a sorted T cell fraction (not recorded which). Receptors were obtained from a human donor who was either an allogeneic HSCT recipient or a stem cell or donor lymphocyte infusion donor (not recorded which). It is not recorded whose cells these are; they may come from a transplant donor.

The table lists this clonotype with a few counts. The chain is built from TRBV5-4 and TRBJ2-5, with 11 bases matching TRBD2. This CDR3 is 19 amino acids long. The junction had 12 bases not matched to a gene; V was cut back by 2 bases and J by 0 bases. CDR1 SGHNT and CDR2 YYREEE come from the germline V gene (reference sequence). This CDR3 is CASSFFSGGVASHQETQYF. The CDR3 DNA follows: TGTGCCAGCAGCTTTTTTAGCGGGGGGGTGGCGTCGCACCAAGAGACCCAGTACTTC. Drawing the rest from reference TRBV5-4 and TRBJ2-5, the complete variable domain is ETGVTQSPTHLIKTRGQQVTLRCSSQSGHNTVSWYQQALGQGPQFIFQYYREEENGRGNFPPRFSGLQFPNYSSELNVNALELDDSALYLCASSFFSGGVASHQETQYFGPGTRLLVL.

This CDR3 reads CSVEDRLGVGNEQFF. CDR3 nucleotide sequence: TGCAGCGTTGAAGATCGCTTAGGTGTCGGCAATGAGCAGTTCTTC. The chain recombines TRBV29-1 with TRBJ2-1; the D is unclear. This CDR3 comprises 15 residues. Trimming shortened V by 0 bases and J by 6 bases, and 15 bases separated the two germline ends. Per germline, CDR1 SQVTM and CDR2 ANQGSEA.

The chain links TRBV29-1 to TRBJ2-1; TRBD2 aligns across 9 bases. Germline V CDR1 and CDR2: SQVTM, ANQGSEA. The CDR3 contains 15 residues. The ends lost 6 bases at V and 0 bases at J; junction bases unmatched: 6. The CDR3 nucleotides read TGCAGCGTCGGACTAGCGATTATCTCCTACAATGAGCAGTTCTTC. Translating gives CSVGLAIISYNEQFF.

The chain combines TRBV5-6 with TRBJ2-7, with TRBD1 identical over 10 bases. The J segment lost 4 bases and the V segment lost 0 bases, leaving 1 base of the junction unmatched. This CDR3 is 14 amino acids long. The germline V gene has CDR1 SGHDT and CDR2 YYEEEE. CDR3 residues: CASSLVDRGYEQYF. The CDR3 DNA reads TGTGCCAGCAGCTTGGTGGACAGGGGGTACGAGCAGTACTTC.

This clonotype was counted a few times. The rearrangement links TRBV30 to TRBJ1-2; perhaps TRBD1 as D (5 bases). Trimming stripped 3 bases from V and 4 bases from J, with 15 bases between. The CDR3 runs 14 residues. Per the germline V gene, CDR1 is GTSNPN and CDR2 is SVGIG (reference sequence). The CDR3 nucleotides are TGTGCCTGGAGCGGGACCCCACGAGGCTATGGCTACACCTTC. Translated: CAWSGTPRGYGYTF.

This clonotype was found many times. This chain connects TRBV12-3 or TRBV12-4 to TRBJ1-1; 9 nucleotides line up with TRBD1. The junction had 8 bases not matched to a gene; V was cut back by 5 bases and J by 4 bases. The CDR3 consists of 15 residues. The CDR3 DNA follows: TGTGCCAGCAGTCAAAACAGGGGGCGAGGCACTGAAGCTTTCTTT. This codes for CASSQNRGRGTEAFF.

This clonotype was seen a few times. The rearrangement links TRBV7-8 to TRBJ2-7; D uncertain. From germline, CDR1 is SGHVS and CDR2 FQNEAQ. Trimming left V 4 bases short and J 3 bases short, with 10 bases between. The CDR3 has 13 amino acids. This CDR3 reads CASSSPPVYEQYF. The DNA of the CDR3 is TGTGCCAGCAGCTCCCCTCCCGTCTACGAGCAGTACTTC.

The sample holds a few counts of this clonotype. The chain employs TRBV6-5 and TRBJ1-6; D possibly corresponds to TRBD1 (6 bases). The CDR3 spans 15 residues. The germline V gene encodes CDR1 MNHEY and CDR2 SVGAGI. Trimming removed 4 bases from V and 9 bases from J, with 16 bases in between. CDR3 protein: CASSSRGALVSPLHF. As DNA, the CDR3 is TGTGCCAGCAGTTCCCGGGGGGCCTTGGTTTCACCCCTCCACTTT.

This clonotype was observed a handful of times. The chain has TRBV4-2 and TRBJ2-5, with TRBD2 identical over 10 bases. The CDR3 has 17 residues. Germline V gives CDR1 LGHNA, CDR2 YNFKEQ. V dropped 0 bases and J dropped 4; count of bases not matched to a gene: 8. The CDR3 nucleotides read TGTGCCAGCAGCCAAGAGGTAGCTAGCGGGGGAGGAGAGACCCAGTACTTC. Protein: CASSQEVASGGGETQYF.

This sequence joins TRBV20-1 and TRBJ2-7, with D maybe TRBD2 (5 bases). From germline, CDR1 is DFQATT and CDR2 SNEGSKA (reference sequence). The CDR3 is 11 residues long. The V gene lost 3 bases and the J gene lost 6 bases, with 9 bases spanning the gap. The CDR3 sequence is CSASPTSEQYF. In DNA form, the CDR3 reads TGCAGTGCTAGTCCCACTAGCGAGCAGTACTTC.

This clonotype was found a few times. The chain links TRBV4-1 to TRBJ2-6; D assignment may be TRBD1 or TRBD2 (6 bases each). This CDR3 comprises 17 residues. Per the germline V gene, CDR1 is MGHRA and CDR2 is YSYEKL. The germline V and J ends were trimmed by 3 bases and 3 bases, with 15 bases remaining between them. CDR3 amino acids: CASSHAGGGGGANVLTF. CDR3 DNA: TGCGCCAGCAGCCACGCCGGAGGGGGAGGTGGGGCCAACGTCCTGACTTTC.

Comments on this clonotype: The junction shows a germline mismatch at one end, possibly a read error. This chain connects TRBV7-7 to TRBJ2-1; 7 nucleotides match TRBD2. The germline gives CDR1 SSHAT, CDR2 FNYEAQ (reference sequence). The CDR3 is 17 amino acids. CDR3 in DNA: TGTGCTAGCAGCTTATCGGGAGCGGGGAGCTCCTACAATGAGCAGTTCTTC. This gives the protein CASSLSGAGSSYNEQFF.

The table lists this clonotype with a few counts. V gene TRBV4-2 combines with J gene TRBJ2-7, with 7 positions matching TRBD2. J was trimmed by 1 base and V by 3 bases; bases with no gene match: 9. The CDR3 loop spans 16 amino acids. CDR1 is LGHNA and CDR2 is YNFKEQ in the germline V gene. CDR3 amino acids: CASSQHLAEKSYEQYF. In DNA, the CDR3 is TGTGCCAGCAGCCAGCATCTAGCGGAGAAGTCCTACGAGCAGTACTTC.

The chain has TRBV29-1 and TRBJ2-7; 9 positions agree with TRBD1. Germline CDR1 is SQVTM and CDR2 is ANQGSEA. J gave up 6 bases and V 5 bases, and 11 bases lay outside the gene matches. This CDR3 spans 14 amino acids. CDR3 sequence (DNA): TGCAGCGTTTGGCCGGGACAGGGAGGTCGCGAGCAGTACTTC. Its protein is CSVWPGQGGREQYF.

The V call is TRBV6-1, the J call TRBJ1-3; possible D gene TRBD1, 5 bases. CDR3 length equals 18 residues. Looked up from germline, CDR1 is MNHNS and CDR2 is SASEGT. Trimming cost V 5 bases and J 0 bases, with 20 bases left between them. CDR3 bases: TGTGCCAGCAGTCTCCTCATGGGAACAGGAAGCTCTGGAAACACCATATATTTT. Translation gives CASSLLMGTGSSGNTIYF.

This clonotype was counted between two and nine times. The chain joins TRBV5-4 to TRBJ2-2; D possibly corresponds to TRBD2 (5 bases). Trimming left V 3 bases short and J 0 bases short, with 21 bases between. Germline V gene data show CDR1 as SGHNT and CDR2 as YYREEE (reference sequence). The CDR3 has 19 residues. The CDR3 bases are TGTGCCAGCAGCTACAAAAGGGCCGGAGGATTCGCGAACACCGGGGAGCTGTTTTTT. Amino acids: CASSYKRAGGFANTGELFF.

The J gene is TRBJ2-1, the V gene TRBV24-1; the D gene is possibly TRBD2 (5 bases). V lost 6 bases and J 0 bases, leaving 11 bases between the germline ends. This CDR3 has 15 residues. Germline V gene sequence: CDR1 KGHDR, CDR2 SFDVKD. The CDR3 loop reads CATSPRSGSYNEQFF. Here the CDR3 DNA reads TGTGCCACCAGTCCCCGGAGCGGCTCCTACAATGAGCAGTTCTTC.

Turning to this clonotype: Mismatch with germline at one junction end may stem from a read error. This rearrangement joins TRBV6-2 or TRBV6-3 to TRBJ1-1; TRBD1 aligns across 7 bases. The V gene's germline CDR1 is MNHEY and CDR2 SVGEGT. The CDR3 contains 16 residues. CDR3 sequence (DNA): TGTGCCAGCACTTACCCCGAGACAGGGAGGAACACTGAAGCTTTCTTT. Its protein product is CASTYPETGRNTEAFF.

This chain links TRBV6-1 with TRBJ1-2, with D possibly matching TRBD1 (5 bases). The length of the CDR3 is 13 residues. The V gene lost 6 bases and the J gene lost 2 bases, with 10 bases spanning the gap. CDR1 MNHNS and CDR2 SASEGT come from the germline V gene. The CDR3 DNA follows: TGTGCCAGCAGAGCCCGACAGAACTATGGCTACACCTTC. It translates to CASRARQNYGYTF.

This clonotype was counted between two and nine times. The V call is TRBV9, the J call TRBJ2-7, with D perhaps being TRBD1 or TRBD2 (5 bases each). V dropped 0 bases and J dropped 2 bases, with 12 bases sitting between them. This CDR3 contains 15 residues. Germline V lookup: CDR1 SGDLS, CDR2 YYNGEE. Here the CDR3 reads CASSVADQGAYEQYF. The CDR3 nucleotides are TGTGCCAGCAGCGTAGCTGATCAGGGAGCCTACGAGCAGTACTTC.

V usage is TRBV12-3 or TRBV12-4 and J usage is TRBJ1-6; 9 bases fit TRBD1. The ends lost 5 bases at V and 12 bases at J; junction bases unmatched: 11. This CDR3 has 15 amino acids. The CDR3 DNA reads as TGTGCCAGCAGTCCCTGGGACAGGGCGGGGGAACCCCTCCACTTT. The encoded protein is CASSPWDRAGEPLHF.

This clonotype was recorded once. This sequence joins TRBV2 and TRBJ2-2; 9 bases fit TRBD2. The CDR3 covers 16 residues. CDR1 is SNHLY and CDR2 is FYNNEI in the germline V gene. J was trimmed by 4 bases and V by 2 bases; bases with no gene match: 5. Here the CDR3 DNA reads TGTGCCAGCAGTGAATTTCTAGCGGGGTTCACCGGGGAGCTGTTTTTT. Translated: CASSEFLAGFTGELFF.

This clonotype was seen a few times. The chain couples TRBV7-9 to TRBJ1-4, with D perhaps matching TRBD1 (5 bases). V was shortened by 3 bases and J by 4 bases, with 12 bases between the two germline ends. Germline V CDR1 and CDR2: SEHNR, FQNEAQ (reference sequence). CDR3 length: 15 residues. This chain's CDR3 is CASSFGQGFNEKLFF. In DNA, the CDR3 is TGTGCCAGCAGCTTCGGGCAGGGCTTTAATGAAAAACTGTTTTTT.

This clonotype appeared many times. The chain is built from TRBV20-1 and TRBJ2-7; D is possibly TRBD2 (6 bases). The CDR3 length is 13 residues. Germline V gene sequence: CDR1 DFQATT, CDR2 SNEGSKA (reference sequence). Trimming removed 0 bases at V and 2 bases at J, with 8 bases between. CDR3 nucleotide sequence: TGCAGTGCTAGAGAGCGGGAAACCTACGAGCAGTACTTC. This codes for CSARERETYEQYF.